A selection of T cell receptor beta chains follows, all from one sample in a study of CD8 T cells in ankylosing spondylitis. TCRdb re-analysed the 5' RACE reads in MiXCR, keeping a single row per CDR3 protein. The data show 330,000 or so distinct CDR3 sequences, around 8% seen once. Sequences were obtained from blood, either unsorted or a sorted T cell fraction (not recorded which). These receptors were obtained from a male donor with ankylosing spondylitis. The CDR3 runs from the conserved cysteine through the conserved F or W. A D gene is named only where the DNA matches it firmly. The size of a clone is reported for some rows only, either as once, few or many, or as a class for expanded clones.

D: NA
J: TRBJ2-1
size: few
V: TRBV7-9
CDR3: CASSLTVGEQFF
DNA: TGTGCCAGCAGCCTGACGGTCGGGGAGCAGTTCTTC

D: NA
J: TRBJ2-2
size: NA
V: TRBV9
CDR3: CASSVVNGELFF
DNA: TGTGCCAGCAGCGTAGTAAACGGGGAGCTGTTTTTT

D: TRBD1
J: TRBJ2-1
size: many
V: TRBV20-1
CDR3: CSARTGTGGGEQFF
DNA: TGCAGTGCTAGAACCGGGACAGGGGGCGGTGAGCAGTTCTTC

D: NA
J: TRBJ2-7
size: NA
V: TRBV5-1
CDR3: CASSLGPVGRTSRYEQYF
DNA: TGCGCCAGCAGCTTGGGCCCCGTTGGACGGACTTCGCGTTACGAGCAGTACTTC

D: TRBD2
J: TRBJ2-2
size: few
V: TRBV11-1
CDR3: CASSSRTSGRAQDTGELFF
DNA: TGTGCCAGCAGCTCTCGGACTAGCGGGAGGGCCCAGGACACCGGGGAGCTGTTTTTT

D: TRBD2
J: TRBJ2-3
size: few
V: TRBV11-2
CDR3: CASSSQGTSGSLHTDTQYF
DNA: TGTGCCAGCAGCTCTCAAGGGACTAGCGGGAGTTTACACACAGATACGCAGTATTTT

D: TRBD1
J: TRBJ2-7
size: few
V: TRBV29-1
CDR3: CSVVMDRALSYEQYF
DNA: TGCAGCGTTGTCATGGACAGGGCCCTCTCCTACGAGCAGTACTTC

D: NA
J: TRBJ2-2
size: few
V: TRBV5-1
CDR3: CASSLASADTGELFF
DNA: TGCGCCAGCAGCTTGGCTTCAGCGGACACCGGGGAGCTGTTTTTT

D: TRBD1
J: TRBJ2-3
size: few
V: TRBV18
CDR3: CASSLRTGGRTDTQYF
DNA: TGTGCCAGCTCACTACGGACAGGGGGGCGCACAGATACGCAGTATTTT

D: TRBD2
J: TRBJ2-7
size: NA
V: TRBV27
CDR3: CASSIIGGTSAYEQYF
DNA: TGTGCCAGCAGTATAATCGGGGGGACTAGCGCATACGAGCAGTACTTC

D: NA
J: TRBJ2-1
size: NA
V: TRBV11-3
CDR3: CASSFRTTPNEQFF
DNA: TGTGCCAGCAGCTTCAGGACTACTCCCAATGAGCAGTTCTTC

D: NA
J: TRBJ2-1
size: many
V: TRBV20-1
CDR3: CSARISEMVDEQFF
DNA: TGCAGTGCTAGGATTAGCGAGATGGTCGATGAGCAGTTCTTC

D: NA
J: TRBJ2-1
size: few
V: TRBV20-1
CDR3: CSARDRGGVRLVGEQFF
DNA: TGCAGTGCTAGAGATAGGGGGGGAGTCAGGTTGGTAGGTGAGCAGTTCTTC

D: NA
J: TRBJ1-1
size: NA
V: TRBV6-2/TRBV6-3
CDR3: CASIKRHLNTEAFF
DNA: TGTGCCAGCATCAAAAGGCATTTGAACACTGAAGCTTTCTTT

D: NA
J: TRBJ2-1
size: many
V: TRBV29-1
CDR3: CSGQIYNEQFF
DNA: TGCAGCGGACAGATCTACAATGAGCAGTTCTTC

D: NA
J: TRBJ2-5
size: NA
V: TRBV21-1
CDR3: CASSKAPAGDQETQYF
DNA: TGTGCCAGCAGCAAAGCGCCAGCGGGAGACCAAGAGACCCAGTACTTC

D: NA
J: TRBJ2-7
size: many
V: TRBV6-1
CDR3: CASSRTASSYEQYF
DNA: TGTGCCAGCAGTCGGACTGCCAGCTCCTACGAGCAGTACTTC

D: TRBD1
J: TRBJ2-2
size: few
V: TRBV6-1
CDR3: CASSEPGQGAGELFF
DNA: TGTGCCAGCAGTGAACCGGGACAGGGGGCAGGGGAGCTGTTTTTT

D: TRBD2
J: TRBJ2-1
size: NA
V: TRBV28
CDR3: CASALTGRSTSGTDEQFF
DNA: TGTGCCAGCGCCCTGACAGGGAGGTCGACTAGCGGGACCGATGAGCAGTTCTTC

D: NA
J: TRBJ1-4
size: many
V: TRBV29-1
CDR3: CSARGGATNEKLFF
DNA: TGCAGCGCGAGAGGCGGAGCAACTAATGAAAAACTGTTTTTT

D: TRBD2
J: TRBJ2-7
size: NA
V: TRBV7-2
CDR3: CASSRRGGSYEQYF
DNA: TGTGCCAGCAGCCGGAGGGGCGGGAGCTACGAGCAGTACTTC

D: TRBD2
J: TRBJ2-7
size: few
V: TRBV28
CDR3: CASSGTSGNGVIYEQYF
DNA: TGTGCCAGCAGTGGGACTAGCGGGAATGGGGTGATTTACGAGCAGTACTTC

D: NA
J: TRBJ2-2
size: NA
V: TRBV4-1
CDR3: CASSQSRWNTGELFF
DNA: TGCGCCAGCAGCCAATCCAGGTGGAACACCGGGGAGCTGTTTTTT

D: TRBD2
J: TRBJ2-1
size: NA
V: TRBV24-1
CDR3: CATSVPRDGGGSDNEQFF
DNA: TGTGCCACCAGTGTCCCCAGGGACGGAGGCGGGAGCGACAATGAGCAGTTCTTC

D: TRBD2
J: TRBJ2-3
size: NA
V: TRBV30
CDR3: CAWSDLTSGSTDTQYF
DNA: TGTGCCTGGAGTGACCTGACTAGCGGGAGCACAGATACGCAGTATTTT

D: TRBD1
J: TRBJ2-1
size: few
V: TRBV18
CDR3: CASSPRDRGEQFF
DNA: TGTGCCAGCTCACCCCGGGACAGAGGCGAGCAGTTCTTC

D: NA
J: TRBJ2-2
size: many
V: TRBV7-3
CDR3: CASSLLDANTGELFF
DNA: TGTGCCAGCAGCTTATTGGACGCGAACACCGGGGAGCTGTTTTTT

D: TRBD2
J: TRBJ2-1
size: NA
V: TRBV2
CDR3: CASGASGRAGGSYNEQFF
DNA: TGTGCCAGCGGGGCTAGCGGGAGGGCCGGTGGGTCCTACAATGAGCAGTTCTTC

D: NA
J: TRBJ1-1
size: many
V: TRBV12-3/TRBV12-4
CDR3: CASARMNTEAFF
DNA: TGTGCCAGCGCCCGCATGAACACTGAAGCTTTCTTT

D: NA
J: TRBJ2-5
size: NA
V: TRBV29-1
CDR3: CSARALGAGETQYF
DNA: TGCAGCGCCCGAGCATTGGGGGCGGGGGAGACCCAGTACTTC

D: NA
J: TRBJ2-6
size: few
V: TRBV11-2
CDR3: CASSSSSRHTGGANVLTF
DNA: TGTGCCAGCAGCTCGAGTTCCAGGCACACGGGAGGGGCCAACGTCCTGACTTTC

D: TRBD2
J: TRBJ2-5
size: few
V: TRBV29-1
CDR3: CSVVAGGGLETQYF
DNA: TGCAGCGTTGTCGCGGGAGGAGGTTTAGAGACCCAGTACTTC

D: NA
J: TRBJ1-3
size: few
V: TRBV27
CDR3: CASSLSGSHSGNTIYF
DNA: TGTGCCAGCAGTTTATCTGGGAGCCACTCTGGAAACACCATATATTTT

D: TRBD2
J: TRBJ2-3
size: NA
V: TRBV20-1
CDR3: CSPAAGGTDTQYF
DNA: TGCAGCCCTGCGGCGGGAGGCACAGATACGCAGTATTTT

D: TRBD2
J: TRBJ2-1
size: NA
V: TRBV5-1
CDR3: CASSLSLAGSGNEQFF
DNA: TGCGCCAGCAGCTTGAGCCTAGCGGGATCGGGCAATGAGCAGTTCTTC

D: NA
J: TRBJ1-1
size: many
V: TRBV29-1
CDR3: CSVEGNSQNTEAFF
DNA: TGCAGCGTTGAAGGGAACAGCCAGAACACTGAAGCTTTCTTT

D: TRBD1
J: TRBJ1-5
size: NA
V: TRBV7-8
CDR3: CASSGQAGAQPQHF
DNA: TGTGCCAGCAGCGGACAGGCAGGGGCTCAGCCCCAGCATTTT

D: TRBD2
J: TRBJ2-1
size: many
V: TRBV29-1
CDR3: CSEGLAVCNEQFF
DNA: TGCAGCGAGGGACTAGCGGTATGCAATGAGCAGTTCTTC

D: TRBD1
J: TRBJ2-7
size: NA
V: TRBV27
CDR3: CASRIRQGPYEQYF
DNA: TGTGCCAGCAGGATACGACAGGGCCCCTACGAGCAGTACTTC

D: NA
J: TRBJ2-7
size: NA
V: TRBV9
CDR3: CASSPDPRDYEQYF
DNA: TGTGCCAGCAGCCCAGATCCCCGGGACTACGAGCAGTACTTC

D: TRBD1
J: TRBJ2-1
size: many
V: TRBV29-1
CDR3: CSATRDRELF
DNA: TGCAGCGCGACCCGGGACAGGGAGCTCTTC

D: TRBD2
J: TRBJ2-3
size: few
V: TRBV5-1
CDR3: CASSLGLAGDLSDTQYF
DNA: TGCGCCAGCAGCTTGGGACTAGCGGGAGACCTATCCGATACGCAGTATTTT